A single sample is the source of the 23 T cell receptor beta chains below, sequenced in a study of CD8 T cells in ankylosing spondylitis. TCRdb re-derived calls from the 5' RACE reads in MiXCR, one entry per CDR3 protein. Of approximately 140,000 distinct CDR3 sequences in the sample, roughly 44% were seen once. Sequencing was carried out using synovial fluid, either unsorted or a sorted T cell fraction (not recorded which). The source is a male donor with ankylosing spondylitis.

The CDR3 loop is CASSYSIPYEQYF. Here the CDR3 DNA reads TGTGCCAGCAGTTACTCGATCCCTTACGAGCAGTACTTC. The V call is TRBV6-2 or TRBV6-3, the J call TRBJ2-7; D gene unclear. Per germline, CDR1 MNHEY and CDR2 SVGEGT. Between the trimmed V and J ends, which lost 0 bases and 4 bases, there was a span of 7 bases. The CDR3 is 13 residues long.

J is TRBJ1-1 and V is TRBV5-1; D unresolved. The CDR3 is 15 amino acids. Trimming removed 0 bases at V and 1 base at J, with 10 bases between. From germline, CDR1 is SGHRS and CDR2 YFSETQ. The DNA of the CDR3 is TGCGCCAGCAGCTTGGTAGGCAACCCGAACACTGAAGCTTTCTTT. Translated, it gives CASSLVGNPNTEAFF. Using reference TRBV5-1 and TRBJ1-1 for the parts outside the CDR3, the full variable domain is KAGVTQTPRYLIKTRGQQVTLSCSPISGHRSVSWYQQTPGQGLQFLFEYFSETQRNKGNFPGRFSGRQFSNSRSEMNVSTLELGDSALYLCASSLVGNPNTEAFFGQGTRLTVV.

This clonotype was detected only a few times. This chain joins TRBV12-3 or TRBV12-4 and TRBJ1-2; D is ambiguous. The CDR3 is 15 residues long. V dropped 3 bases and J dropped 2 bases, with 13 bases sitting between them. The CDR3 bases are TGTGCCAGCAGTTTGCCCGCGGGCCCCAACTATGGCTACACCTTC. Translating it yields CASSLPAGPNYGYTF.

This clonotype was observed a few times. J is TRBJ2-3 and V is TRBV13; D gene uncertain. The CDR3 contains 14 residues. The germline CDR1 and CDR2 sequences are PRHDT and FYEKMQ (reference sequence). Trimming stripped 4 bases from V and 4 bases from J, with 12 bases between. CDR3 DNA: TGTGCCAGCAGCTCATATTCCTTGGCAGATACGCAGTATTTT. Amino acid sequence: CASSSYSLADTQYF.

The gene calls are TRBV4-1 and TRBJ2-7; tentatively, D is TRBD1 (6 bases). V was shortened by 7 bases and J by 2 bases, with 15 bases between the two germline ends. This CDR3 spans 14 amino acids. CDR1 and CDR2 from the germline V gene are MGHRA and YSYEKL. CDR3 coding DNA: TGCGCCAGCACCCAGGGGCCAAACGCCTACGAGCAGTACTTC. The encoded protein is CASTQGPNAYEQYF.

The chain combines TRBV29-1 with TRBJ2-7, with D perhaps given as TRBD1 or TRBD2 (5 bases each). The CDR3 contains 13 residues. V lost 7 bases and J 2 bases, leaving 15 bases between the germline ends. Germline V gives CDR1 SQVTM, CDR2 ANQGSEA. The CDR3: CSAWGWHAYEQYF. The DNA for the CDR3 is TGCAGCGCCTGGGGGTGGCATGCCTACGAGCAGTACTTC.

The V gene is TRBV5-1, the J gene TRBJ2-1, with 7 bases aligning to TRBD2. The CDR3 is 17 residues long. Germline CDR1 SGHRS, CDR2 YFSETQ. Trimming removed 0 bases from V and 2 bases from J; junction bases left unmatched: 8. The CDR3 nucleotides are TGCGCCAGCAGCTTGGGAGTGAGCGGGGCCACCTACAATGAGCAGTTCTTC. Translation: CASSLGVSGATYNEQFF.

The chain is built from TRBV4-1 and TRBJ2-1; possibly TRBD1 for D (6 bases). Germline V lookup: CDR1 MGHRA, CDR2 YSYEKL. This CDR3 has 18 residues. Trimming left V 1 base short and J 3 bases short, with 19 bases between. This CDR3 is CASSQVFTQGGGYNEQFF. As DNA, the CDR3 is TGCGCCAGCAGCCAAGTCTTTACACAGGGCGGTGGCTACAATGAGCAGTTCTTC.

This chain uses TRBV4-1 with TRBJ1-4; D gene uncertain. The CDR3 loop spans 14 amino acids. CDR1 and CDR2 from the germline V gene are MGHRA and YSYEKL. Trimming cost V 4 bases and J 8 bases, with 14 bases left between them. The CDR3 reads CASSLTPGREKLFF. The CDR3, as DNA: TGCGCCAGCAGCCTGACCCCGGGGAGGGAAAAACTGTTTTTT.

V and J are TRBV20-1 and TRBJ2-7; 10 bases align to TRBD2. The V gene end was trimmed by 0 bases and the J gene end by 3 bases; junction bases not matched to a gene: 5. CDR1 is DFQATT, CDR2 SNEGSKA, per germline (reference sequence). CDR3 length: 15 residues. The DNA of the CDR3 is TGCAGTGCTAGAGATCTAGCGGGGGATCACTACGAGCAGTACTTC. It yields the protein CSARDLAGDHYEQYF.

The chain uses TRBV7-6 and TRBJ2-3; D unresolved. The CDR3 sequence is 13 residues long. Germline-derived CDR1 and CDR2 are SGHVS and FNYEAQ. V was clipped by 1 base and J by 7 bases, with 9 bases between them. DNA of the CDR3: TGTGCCAGCAGCTTAGATGGGATAAATACGCAGTATTTT. Its translation is CASSLDGINTQYF.

This rearrangement joins TRBV3-1 to TRBJ2-3, with TRBD1 as a possible D gene (5 bases). The CDR3 has 14 residues. Looked up from germline, CDR1 is LGHDT and CDR2 is YNNKEL (reference sequence). Between the trimmed V and J ends, which lost 3 bases and 6 bases, there was a span of 13 bases. The CDR3 DNA reads as TGTGCCAGCAGCCAGGGGCGCGGAATGGATACGCAGTATTTT. This translates into CASSQGRGMDTQYF.

This clonotype was picked up a small number of times. This chain uses TRBV10-3 with TRBJ2-7; a weak D match, TRBD2 (5 bases). The length of the CDR3 is 16 residues. V lost 3 bases, J lost 0 bases, and 15 bases lay in between. The germline CDR1 and CDR2 sequences are ENHRY and SYGVKD. In nucleotides, the CDR3 is TGTGCCATCAGTGAAAGCGGACGGAAGGCCTCCTACGAGCAGTACTTC. It is translated as CAISESGRKASYEQYF.

J is TRBJ2-5 and V is TRBV9, with a tentative D call TRBD1 (5 bases). The CDR3 extends over 16 amino acids. V gave up 0 bases and J gave up 1 base, with 13 bases separating them. Germline V gene lookup returns CDR1 SGDLS and CDR2 YYNGEE. The DNA for the CDR3 is TGTGCCAGCAGCGTAGATAGGGGTTCGATCCAAGAGACCCAGTACTTC. It codes for CASSVDRGSIQETQYF.

V and J are TRBV5-6 and TRBJ2-1; D is uncertain. CDR1 is SGHDT, CDR2 YYEEEE, per germline. This CDR3 spans 15 amino acids. With 3 bases removed from V and 6 bases from J, the gap between germline ends came to 16 bases. The chain's CDR3 is CASSWGWVLFNEQFF. Here the CDR3 DNA reads TGTGCCAGCAGCTGGGGTTGGGTCCTTTTCAATGAGCAGTTCTTC.

The sample holds a few counts of this clonotype. The chain carries TRBV15 and TRBJ2-3; D possibly corresponds to TRBD1 (6 bases). The V end lost 5 bases, the J end lost 3 bases, and 18 bases lay between the germline ends. The V gene's germline CDR1 is LNHNV and CDR2 YYDKDF (reference sequence). CDR3 size: 16 residues. The CDR3 region has the DNA TGTGCCACCAGCCACCGGGACATACCGGTTACAGATACGCAGTATTTT. Translating it yields CATSHRDIPVTDTQYF.

V is TRBV6-2 or TRBV6-3 and J is TRBJ2-1; TRBD1 agrees at 8 bases. The germline gives CDR1 MNHEY, CDR2 SVGEGT. The CDR3 is made up of 16 amino acids. Trimming at V came to 2 bases and at J to 5 bases, leaving 8 bases not matched to a gene. Here the CDR3 DNA reads TGTGCCAGCAGTTACCTACAGGGGGGATACAACAATGAGCAGTTCTTC. This gives the protein CASSYLQGGYNNEQFF.

The chain carries TRBV27 and TRBJ2-7; D may be TRBD2 (5 bases). CDR1 is MNHEY, CDR2 SMNVEV, per germline (reference sequence). Between the trimmed V and J ends, which lost 6 bases and 3 bases, there was a span of 12 bases. The CDR3 has 13 amino acids. The CDR3 here is CASSQSGNYEQYF. CDR3 DNA: TGTGCCAGCAGCCAGTCGGGGAACTACGAGCAGTACTTC.

This clonotype was seen at least ten times. This sequence joins TRBV10-3 and TRBJ2-7; 10 bases agree with TRBD1. With 2 bases clipped from V and 2 bases from J, the junction kept 6 bases outside the gene matches. The CDR3 is 16 residues long. Looked up from germline, CDR1 is ENHRY and CDR2 is SYGVKD. The CDR3 bases are TGTGCCATCAGTGAGCCCGGACAGGGGGTGACCTACGAGCAGTACTTC. Its translation: CAISEPGQGVTYEQYF.

The chain links TRBV20-1 to TRBJ2-2; 12 bases fit TRBD2. Germline lookup yields CDR1 DFQATT and CDR2 SNEGSKA (reference sequence). The J segment lost 4 bases and the V segment lost 4 bases, leaving 10 bases of the junction unmatched. This CDR3 spans 17 amino acids. CDR3: CSANRLAGDNPTGELFF. Here the CDR3 DNA reads TGCAGTGCTAACCGACTAGCGGGGGATAACCCCACCGGGGAGCTGTTTTTT.

The V and J genes are TRBV5-6 and TRBJ1-2; perhaps TRBD1 as D (5 bases). The CDR3 has 13 residues. The V gene's germline CDR1 is SGHDT and CDR2 YYEEEE. Trimming stripped 2 bases from V and 8 bases from J, with 13 bases between. The CDR3, as DNA: TGTGCCAGCAGCTTCTTCAGGGTGGGCGGCTACACCTTC. Its protein is CASSFFRVGGYTF. Looking up the rest from reference TRBV5-6 and TRBJ1-2 gives the full variable domain: DAGVTQSPTHLIKTRGQQVTLRCSPKSGHDTVSWYQQALGQGPQFIFQYYEEEERQRGNFPDRFSGHQFPNYSSELNVNALLLGDSALYLCASSFFRVGGYTFGSGTRLTVV.

This clonotype was recorded many times. The V call is TRBV12-3 or TRBV12-4, the J call TRBJ1-1; D unclear. V was trimmed by 3 bases and J by 1 base, leaving 6 bases between them. This CDR3 region has 13 residues. The CDR3 sequence is CASSLRGNTEAFF. CDR3 DNA: TGTGCCAGCAGTTTGCGGGGGAACACTGAAGCTTTCTTT.

This clonotype was picked up a small number of times. This sequence joins TRBV12-3 or TRBV12-4 and TRBJ2-1, with 9 bases matching TRBD2. The CDR3 consists of 16 residues. V was clipped by 5 bases and J by 5 bases; unmatched bases: 10. The CDR3 loop reads CASSPVAGVVDNEQFF. The CDR3 nucleotides are TGTGCCAGCAGTCCTGTAGCGGGAGTGGTAGACAATGAGCAGTTCTTC.